This is a list of T cell receptor beta chains from one sample in a study of lymphopenia after photon versus proton radiotherapy. Measured with immunoSEQ multiplex PCR; TCRdb has only the in-frame clones, and not every one. The sample holds about 60,000 clones, roughly 80% seen once. Source: peripheral blood, taken from a patient treated with proton-based radiotherapy. These TCRs come from a man in his sixties with pancreatic cancer. Each CDR3 is given with its conserved first and last residue. D genes are given only for firm matches. For some rows the clone size is stated as once, few or many, or as a class when expanded; others skip it.

V	size	D	J	DNA	CDR3
TRBV30	NA	NA	TRBJ2-6	TGTGCCTGGAGTGTACTCAGCTCTGGGGCCAACGTCCTGACTTTC	CAWSVLSSGANVLTF
TRBV6-4	NA	TRBD2	TRBJ2-7	TGTGCCAGCAGTCTTCAGGGAGGGTACGAGCAGTACTTC	CASSLQGGYEQYF
TRBV7-9	NA	TRBD1	TRBJ1-2	TGTGCCAGCAGCTTAATGACAGGGCCCTATGGCTACACCTTC	CASSLMTGPYGYTF
TRBV10-3	NA	NA	TRBJ2-7	TGTGCCATCAGTGACCCCTCTGTTCGGCAGACCTACGAGCAGTACTTC	CAISDPSVRQTYEQYF
TRBV14	NA	NA	TRBJ2-1	TGTGCCAGCTCGGATCTAGACTTCTACAATGAGCAGTTCTTC	CASSDLDFYNEQFF
TRBV11-3	NA	NA	TRBJ1-2	TGTGCCAGCAGCTTAGGAGGACTTGGCTACACCTTC	CASSLGGLGYTF
TRBV19	NA	NA	TRBJ2-6	TGTGCCAGTAGTTCCCTCCCAGGGAAGGCGATAGCTGGGGCCAACGTCCTGACTTTC	CASSSLPGKAIAGANVLTF
TRBV11-2	NA	TRBD1	TRBJ1-2	TGTGCCAGCAGCCCTCCTAGGACAGGGTTACATGGCTACACCTTC	CASSPPRTGLHGYTF
TRBV14	NA	TRBD2	TRBJ2-3	TGTGCCAGCAGCCTGGGACTAGCGGGACCGAATGAACAAGATACGCAGTATTTT	CASSLGLAGPNEQDTQYF
TRBV27	NA	NA	TRBJ2-1	TGTGCCAGCCGGGGGTCGGGACAGAGATACAATGAGCAGTTCTTC	CASRGSGQRYNEQFF
TRBV30	NA	TRBD1	TRBJ1-2	TGTGCCTGGAGTTCGGGACAGTTCTATGGCTACACCTTC	CAWSSGQFYGYTF
TRBV5-5	NA	NA	TRBJ2-7	TGTGCCAGCAGCCTCGCCGTACCGACCTACGAGCAGTACTTC	CASSLAVPTYEQYF
TRBV9	NA	NA	TRBJ2-5	TGTGCCAGCAGCGTCGAGGGAAGTAGGATGGAGACCCAGTACTTC	CASSVEGSRMETQYF
TRBV30	few	NA	TRBJ2-3	TGTGCCTGGAGGGAGGGGGGCGCGGCAGATACGCAGTATTTT	CAWREGGAADTQYF
TRBV5-6	NA	TRBD1	TRBJ2-7	TGTGCCAGCAGCACGGACAGGCGCTCCTACGAGCAGTACTTC	CASSTDRRSYEQYF
TRBV4-1	NA	NA	TRBJ1-2	TGCGCCAGCAGCCAAACAGGGCTCCTCTATGGCTACACCTTC	CASSQTGLLYGYTF
TRBV11-3	NA	TRBD1	TRBJ2-1	TGTGCCAGCAGCTTCGCCGGGACAGAATCCCGCAATGAGCAGTTCTTC	CASSFAGTESRNEQFF
TRBV5-1	NA	TRBD1	TRBJ2-7	TGCGCCAGCAGCGACCCGAGGGGACAGGGTTACGAGCAGTACTTC	CASSDPRGQGYEQYF
TRBV28	once	NA	TRBJ2-7	TGTGCCAGCAGTCCCGGAGGGAGGTACGAGCAGTACTTC	CASSPGGRYEQYF
TRBV6-6	NA	TRBD1	TRBJ2-5	TGTGCCAGCAGTTACTCGTTTCAGGGGGCACAGACCCAGTACTTC	CASSYSFQGAQTQYF
TRBV18	once	NA	TRBJ1-1	TGTGCCAGCTCACCGCTGGACAGAGTGAACACTGAAGCTTTCTTT	CASSPLDRVNTEAFF
TRBV19	few	NA	TRBJ1-5	TGTGCCAGTAGTATCGGGGCCCATCAGCCCCAGCATTTT	CASSIGAHQPQHF
TRBV6-1	NA	NA	TRBJ1-5	TGTGCCAGCAGTGAAAGTTTGGGGGCCCTAGGTCTCAATCAGCCCCAGCATTTT	CASSESLGALGLNQPQHF
TRBV4-1	once	NA	TRBJ1-4	TGCGCCAGCAGCCTACGGGTTGCAACTAATGAAAAACTGTTTTTT	CASSLRVATNEKLFF
TRBV29-1	NA	TRBD2	TRBJ2-1	TGCAGCGTTCAACGACTAGCGGGAGTAGACAATGAGCAGTTCTTC	CSVQRLAGVDNEQFF
TRBV28	once	TRBD2	TRBJ2-1	TGTGCCACCCAAGGTGCTAGCGGGAGTCTCTACAATGAGCAGTTCTTC	CATQGASGSLYNEQFF
TRBV27	few	NA	TRBJ2-7	TGTGCCAGCGGCTACGAGCAGTACTTC	CASGYEQYF
TRBV9	NA	NA	TRBJ2-1	TGTGCCAGCAGCGTAGTAACCGCGAACAATGAGCAGTTCTTC	CASSVVTANNEQFF
TRBV6-5	NA	TRBD1	TRBJ2-1	TGTGCCAGCAGTACGGGACAGTCCTCATACAATGAGCAGTTCTTC	CASSTGQSSYNEQFF
TRBV10-3	NA	NA	TRBJ2-7	TGTGCCATCAGTGAAGGGGTAAAGGTAGACTACGAGCAGTACTTC	CAISEGVKVDYEQYF
TRBV9	NA	TRBD2	TRBJ2-7	TGTGCCAGCACTCCGGGACGGGGAGGGTCCGAGCAGTACTTC	CASTPGRGGSEQYF
TRBV4-1	NA	TRBD2	TRBJ2-1	TGCGCCAGCAGCCAGGGTACGGGCGGACTAGCCCACAATGAGCAGTTCTTC	CASSQGTGGLAHNEQFF
TRBV28	NA	NA	TRBJ2-6	TGTGCCAGCAGCCTACCCGTTTCGGCTGGGGCCAACGTCCTGACTTTC	CASSLPVSAGANVLTF
TRBV13	NA	TRBD1	TRBJ2-2	TGTGCCAGCAGCCGGACAGGGTCATTTGCCGGGGAGCTGTTTTTT	CASSRTGSFAGELFF
TRBV5-1	NA	TRBD2	TRBJ2-1	TGCGCCAGCGTAGGTAGCGGGAGACTTGGGGAGCAGTTCTTC	CASVGSGRLGEQFF
TRBV6-6	few	NA	TRBJ2-5	TGTGCCAGCCACTCCCCCGGCAGGGCAGCGGCCCAGTACTTC	CASHSPGRAAAQYF
TRBV6-1	NA	NA	TRBJ1-1	TGTGCCAGCGTCAACAAGATGAACACTGAAGCTTTCTTT	CASVNKMNTEAFF
TRBV5-1	few	NA	TRBJ2-5	TGCGCCAGCAGCTTGGGAGGGGCGATAGAGACCCAGTACTTC	CASSLGGAIETQYF